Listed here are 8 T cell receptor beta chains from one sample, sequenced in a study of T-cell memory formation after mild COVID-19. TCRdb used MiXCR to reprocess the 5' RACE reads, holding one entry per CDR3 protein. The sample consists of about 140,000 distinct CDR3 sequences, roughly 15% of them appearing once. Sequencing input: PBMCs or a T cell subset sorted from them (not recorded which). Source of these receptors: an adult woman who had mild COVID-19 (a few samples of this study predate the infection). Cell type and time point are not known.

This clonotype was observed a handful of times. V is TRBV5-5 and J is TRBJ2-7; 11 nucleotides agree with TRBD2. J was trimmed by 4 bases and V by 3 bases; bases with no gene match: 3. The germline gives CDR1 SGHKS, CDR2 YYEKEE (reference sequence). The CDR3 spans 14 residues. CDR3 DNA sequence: TGTGCCAGCAGCTCGGGACTAGCGGTTTACGAGCAGTACTTC. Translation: CASSSGLAVYEQYF.

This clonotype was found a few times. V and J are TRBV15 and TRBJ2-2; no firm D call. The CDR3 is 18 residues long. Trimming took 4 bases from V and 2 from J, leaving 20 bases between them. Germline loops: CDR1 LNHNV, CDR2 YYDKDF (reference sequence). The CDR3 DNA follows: TGTGCCACCAGCACCATCTTCGACTGGGTAAAAAACACCGGGGAGCTGTTTTTT. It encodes CATSTIFDWVKNTGELFF. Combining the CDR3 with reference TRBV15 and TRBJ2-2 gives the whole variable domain DAMVIQNPRYQVTQFGKPVTLSCSQTLNHNVMYWYQQKSSQAPKLLFHYYDKDFNNEADTPDNFQSRRPNTSFCFLDIRSPGLGDTAMYLCATSTIFDWVKNTGELFFGEGSRLTVL.

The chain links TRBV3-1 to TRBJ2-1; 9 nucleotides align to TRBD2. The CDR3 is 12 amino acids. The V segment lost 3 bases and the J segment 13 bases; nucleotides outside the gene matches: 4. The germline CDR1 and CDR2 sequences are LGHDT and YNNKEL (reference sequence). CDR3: CASSQVREGQFF. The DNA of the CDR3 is TGTGCCAGCAGCCAGGTGCGGGAGGGCCAGTTCTTC.

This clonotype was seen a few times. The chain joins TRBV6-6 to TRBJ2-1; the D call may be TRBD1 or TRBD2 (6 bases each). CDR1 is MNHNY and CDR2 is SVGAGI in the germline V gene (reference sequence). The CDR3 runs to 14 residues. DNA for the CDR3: TGTTCCTCGGCACGCGGGGCGGGTCAGGGGGAGCAGTTCTTC. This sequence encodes CSSARGAGQGEQFF.

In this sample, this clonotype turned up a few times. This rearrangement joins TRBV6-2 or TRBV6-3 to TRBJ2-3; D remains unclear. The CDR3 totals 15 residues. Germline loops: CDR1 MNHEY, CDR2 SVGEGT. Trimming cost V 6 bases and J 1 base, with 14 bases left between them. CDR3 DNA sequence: TGTGCCAGCAGCCAAGTCCCTGGTGGCACAGATACGCAGTATTTT. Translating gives CASSQVPGGTDTQYF.

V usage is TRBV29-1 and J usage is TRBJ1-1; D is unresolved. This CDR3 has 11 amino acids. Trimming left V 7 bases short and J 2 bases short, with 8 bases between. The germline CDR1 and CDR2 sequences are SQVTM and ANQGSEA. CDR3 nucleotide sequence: TGCAGCGGGACCATCAACACTGAAGCTTTCTTT. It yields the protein CSGTINTEAFF.

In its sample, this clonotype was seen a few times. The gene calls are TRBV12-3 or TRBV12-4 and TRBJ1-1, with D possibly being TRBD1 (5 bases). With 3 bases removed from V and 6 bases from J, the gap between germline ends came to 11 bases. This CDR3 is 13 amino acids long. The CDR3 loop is CASSFSWGAEAFF. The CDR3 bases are TGTGCCAGCAGTTTTTCTTGGGGGGCTGAAGCTTTCTTT.

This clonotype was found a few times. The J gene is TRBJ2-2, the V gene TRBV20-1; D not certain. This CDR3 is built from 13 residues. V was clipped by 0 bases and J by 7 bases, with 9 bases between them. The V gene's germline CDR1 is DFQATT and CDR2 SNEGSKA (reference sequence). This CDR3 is CSARDQWYGELFF. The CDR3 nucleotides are TGCAGTGCTAGAGATCAGTGGTACGGGGAGCTGTTTTTT.